The clone carrying this T cell receptor (beta chain) was picked up a small number of times. The antigen remains undetermined. J gave up 2 bases and V 2 bases, and 5 bases lay outside the gene matches. The CDR3 contains 16 residues. Germline CDR1 reads SGHVS; CDR2 reads FNYEAQ. Unique molecular identifiers were in the cDNA, with template-switch universal primer binding. In TCRdb, the 5' RACE reads were re-called with MiXCR into one record per CDR3 protein. The table shows around 450,000 distinct CDR3 sequences, with 11% to 15% occurring only once. The data belong to a study of identical twins. Regarding the study as a whole: Beta clonotypes that were abundant in cord blood contained fewer insertions, a pattern absent from memory repertoires.

These sequences were also reported in another study, on yellow fever vaccine responses in identical twins.

The chain recombines TRBV7-6 with TRBJ2-3, with 9 bases aligning to TRBD1. The sequenced sample consisted of CD4+ T cells sorted from blood. This receptor was obtained from a woman aged 18-29 years in good health. CDR3 protein: CASSLRGDRDTDTQYF. The CDR3 nucleotides read TGTGCCAGCAGCTTACGGGGGGACAGGGACACAGATACGCAGTATTTT.